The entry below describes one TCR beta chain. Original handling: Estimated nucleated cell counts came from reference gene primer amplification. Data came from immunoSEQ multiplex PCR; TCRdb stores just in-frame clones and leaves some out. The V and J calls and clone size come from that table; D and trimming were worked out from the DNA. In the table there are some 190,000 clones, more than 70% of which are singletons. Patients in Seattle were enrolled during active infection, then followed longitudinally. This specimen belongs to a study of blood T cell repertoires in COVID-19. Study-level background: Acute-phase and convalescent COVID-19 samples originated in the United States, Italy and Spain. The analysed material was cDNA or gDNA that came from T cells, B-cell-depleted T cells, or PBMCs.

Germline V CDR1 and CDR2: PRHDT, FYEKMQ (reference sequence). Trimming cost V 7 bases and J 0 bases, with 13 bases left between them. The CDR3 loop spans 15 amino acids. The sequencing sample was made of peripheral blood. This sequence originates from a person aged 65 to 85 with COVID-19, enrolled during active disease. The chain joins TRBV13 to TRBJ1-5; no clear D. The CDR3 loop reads CASKNSRVSNQPQHF. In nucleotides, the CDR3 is TGTGCCAGCAAAAATTCGAGGGTTAGCAATCAGCCCCAGCATTTT.